Described below is a single TCR beta chain sequence and its context. Its cognate antigen is unknown. An end of the junction differs from the germline gene, which may be a read error. The repertoire was sequenced with immunoSEQ multiplex PCR; TCRdb's copy has only in-frame clones and lacks some. The sample yields about 2 million clones, approximately 95% seen once. As defined, naive CD8 cells were CD45RO-negative and positively selected for CCR7, with terminally differentiated effector memory CD45RA+ cells excluded. This record belongs to a study of shared clonotypes between healthy human individuals. The study's findings and limits: The sole specimen, blood, was sampled, and tissue repertoires likely differ.

This clonotype was obtained from a man in his late teens or twenties in good health. The sample consisted of naive CD8+ T cells sorted from blood.

The DNA for the CDR3 is TGTGCCAGCAGCCTAGCCCGGGTAAGCTCTGGAAACACCATATATTTT. Protein sequence: CASSLARVSSGNTIYF. The V and J genes are TRBV7-8 and TRBJ1-3; D is ambiguous. The CDR3 covers 16 residues. Germline CDR1 is SGHVS and CDR2 is FQNEAQ.